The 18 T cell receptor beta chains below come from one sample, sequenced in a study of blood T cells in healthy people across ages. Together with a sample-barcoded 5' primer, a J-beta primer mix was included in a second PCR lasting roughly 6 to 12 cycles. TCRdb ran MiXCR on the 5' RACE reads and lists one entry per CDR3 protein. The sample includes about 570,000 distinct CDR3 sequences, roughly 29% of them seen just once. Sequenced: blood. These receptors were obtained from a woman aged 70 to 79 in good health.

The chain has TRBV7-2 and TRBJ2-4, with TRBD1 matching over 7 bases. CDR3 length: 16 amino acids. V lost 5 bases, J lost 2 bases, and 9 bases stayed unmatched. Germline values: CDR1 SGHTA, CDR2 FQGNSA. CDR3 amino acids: CASSHPRGGTKNIQYF. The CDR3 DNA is TGTGCCAGCAGCCATCCTCGAGGGGGCACCAAAAACATTCAGTACTTC.

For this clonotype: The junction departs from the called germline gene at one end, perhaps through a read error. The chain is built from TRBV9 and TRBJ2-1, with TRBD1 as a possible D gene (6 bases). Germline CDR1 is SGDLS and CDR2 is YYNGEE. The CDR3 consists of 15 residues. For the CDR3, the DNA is TGTGCCAGCAGCCCGTTGAGGGGGTTCAACGATGAGCGGTTCTTC. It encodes CASSPLRGFNDERFF.

This CDR3 reads CSASSGRGEKLFF. CDR3 in DNA: TGCAGTGCTAGTTCCGGACGTGGTGAAAAACTGTTTTTT. The chain joins TRBV20-1 to TRBJ1-4; D is ambiguous. V shed 3 bases and J shed 7 bases, with 12 bases lying between them. The CDR3 sequence is 13 residues long. Germline V CDR1 and CDR2: DFQATT, SNEGSKA (reference sequence).

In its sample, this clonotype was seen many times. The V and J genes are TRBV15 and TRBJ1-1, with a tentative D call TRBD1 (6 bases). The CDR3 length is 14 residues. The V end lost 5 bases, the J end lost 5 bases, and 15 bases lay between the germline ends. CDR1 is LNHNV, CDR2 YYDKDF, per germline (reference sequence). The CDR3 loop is CATSSSGRGTEAFF. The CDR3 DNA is TGTGCCACCAGCTCCTCGGGGAGGGGGACTGAAGCTTTCTTT.

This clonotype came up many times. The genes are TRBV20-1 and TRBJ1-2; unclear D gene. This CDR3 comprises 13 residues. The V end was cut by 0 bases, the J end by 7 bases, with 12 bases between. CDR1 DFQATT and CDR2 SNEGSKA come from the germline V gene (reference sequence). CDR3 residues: CSARDRQVRGYTF. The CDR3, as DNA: TGCAGTGCTAGAGATCGGCAGGTCCGTGGCTACACCTTC.

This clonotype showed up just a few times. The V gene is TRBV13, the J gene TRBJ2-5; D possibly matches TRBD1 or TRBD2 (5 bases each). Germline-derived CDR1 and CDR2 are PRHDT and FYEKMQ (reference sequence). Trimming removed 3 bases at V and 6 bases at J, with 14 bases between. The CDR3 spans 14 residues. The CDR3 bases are TGTGCCAGCAGCTTGAGGGACCCTGATCAGACCCAGTACTTC. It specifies CASSLRDPDQTQYF.

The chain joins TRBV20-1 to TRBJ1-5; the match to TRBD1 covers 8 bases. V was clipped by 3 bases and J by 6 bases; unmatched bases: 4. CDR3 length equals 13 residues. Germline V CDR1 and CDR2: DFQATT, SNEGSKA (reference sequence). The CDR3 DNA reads TGCAGTGCTAGTCAGGGGGCGGGTCAGCCCCAGCATTTT. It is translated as CSASQGAGQPQHF.

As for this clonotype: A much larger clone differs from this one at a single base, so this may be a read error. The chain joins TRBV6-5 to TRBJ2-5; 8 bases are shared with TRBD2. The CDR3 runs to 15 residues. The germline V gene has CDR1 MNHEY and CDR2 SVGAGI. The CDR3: CASSRLAGSQESQYF. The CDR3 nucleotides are TGTGCCAGCAGCCGCTTAGCGGGGTCTCAAGAGTCCCAGTACTTC.

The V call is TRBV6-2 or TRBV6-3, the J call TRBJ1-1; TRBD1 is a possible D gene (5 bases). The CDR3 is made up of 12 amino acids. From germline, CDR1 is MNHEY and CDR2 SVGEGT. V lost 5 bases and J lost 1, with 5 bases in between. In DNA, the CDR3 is TGTGCCAGCAGTACAGGGAACACTGAAGCTTTCTTT. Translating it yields CASSTGNTEAFF.

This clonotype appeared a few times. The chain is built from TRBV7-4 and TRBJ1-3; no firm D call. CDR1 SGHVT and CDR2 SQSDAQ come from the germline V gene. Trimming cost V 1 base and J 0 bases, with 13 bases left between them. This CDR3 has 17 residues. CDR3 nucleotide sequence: TGTGCCAGCAGCTTAGGTCGGGCTCCATACTCTGGAAACACCATATATTTT. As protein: CASSLGRAPYSGNTIYF.

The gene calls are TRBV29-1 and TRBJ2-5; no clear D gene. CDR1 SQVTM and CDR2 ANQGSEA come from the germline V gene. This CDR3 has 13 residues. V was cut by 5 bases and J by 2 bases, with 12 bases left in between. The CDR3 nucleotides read TGCAGCGTTTCCCCTGGGGTGCAAGAGACCCAGTACTTC. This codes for CSVSPGVQETQYF.

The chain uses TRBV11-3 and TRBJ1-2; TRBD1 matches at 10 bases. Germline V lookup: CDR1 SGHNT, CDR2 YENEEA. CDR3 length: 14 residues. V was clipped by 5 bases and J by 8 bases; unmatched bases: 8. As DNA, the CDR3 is TGTGCCAGCAGCCACCCGGGACAGGGGAACGGCTACACCTTC. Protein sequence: CASSHPGQGNGYTF.

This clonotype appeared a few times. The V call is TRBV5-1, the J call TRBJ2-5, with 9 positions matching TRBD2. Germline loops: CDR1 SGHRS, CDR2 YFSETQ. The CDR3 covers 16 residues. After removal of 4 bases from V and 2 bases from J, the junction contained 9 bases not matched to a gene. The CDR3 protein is CASSPGLAHLQETQYF. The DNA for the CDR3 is TGCGCCAGCAGCCCGGGACTAGCACATTTACAAGAGACCCAGTACTTC.

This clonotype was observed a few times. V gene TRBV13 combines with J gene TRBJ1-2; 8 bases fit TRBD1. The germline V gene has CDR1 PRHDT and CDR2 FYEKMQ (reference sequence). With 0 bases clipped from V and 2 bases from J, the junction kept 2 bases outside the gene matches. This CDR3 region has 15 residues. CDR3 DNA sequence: TGTGCCAGCAGCTTAGGGACAGGGGCCAACTATGGCTACACCTTC. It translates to CASSLGTGANYGYTF.

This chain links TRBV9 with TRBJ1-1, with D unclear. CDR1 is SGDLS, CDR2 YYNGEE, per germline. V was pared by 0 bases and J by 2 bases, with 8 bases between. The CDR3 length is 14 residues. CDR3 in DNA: TGTGCCAGCAGCGTAGTAATGGGCAACACTGAAGCTTTCTTT. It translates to CASSVVMGNTEAFF. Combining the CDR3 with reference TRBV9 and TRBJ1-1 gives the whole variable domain DSGVTQTPKHLITATGQRVTLRCSPRSGDLSVYWYQQSLDQGLQFLIQYYNGEERAKGNILERFSAQQFPDLHSELNLSSLELGDSALYFCASSVVMGNTEAFFGQGTRLTVV.

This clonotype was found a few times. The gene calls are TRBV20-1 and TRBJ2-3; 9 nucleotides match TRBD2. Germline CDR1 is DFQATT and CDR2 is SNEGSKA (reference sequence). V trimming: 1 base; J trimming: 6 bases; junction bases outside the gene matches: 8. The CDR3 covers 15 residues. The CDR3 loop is CSARGSRGGGDTQYF. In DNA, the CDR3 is TGCAGTGCTAGAGGATCGCGGGGGGGCGGCGATACGCAGTATTTT.

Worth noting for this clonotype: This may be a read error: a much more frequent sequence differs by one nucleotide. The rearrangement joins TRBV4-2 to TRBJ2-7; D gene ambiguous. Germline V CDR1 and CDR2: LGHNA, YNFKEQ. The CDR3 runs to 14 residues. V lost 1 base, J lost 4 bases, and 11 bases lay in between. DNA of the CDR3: TGTGCCAGCAGCCAAGGAGAGCAGGCTTACGAGCAGTACTTC. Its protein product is CASSQGEQAYEQYF.

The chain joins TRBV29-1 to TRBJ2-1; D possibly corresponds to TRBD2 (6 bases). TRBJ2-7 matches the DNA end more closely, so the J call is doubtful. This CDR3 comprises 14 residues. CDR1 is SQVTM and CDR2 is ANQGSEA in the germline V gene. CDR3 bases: TGCAGCGTTGCTGGGGGGAAGGGGACCTACGAGCAGTACTTC. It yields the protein CSVAGGKGTYEQYF.